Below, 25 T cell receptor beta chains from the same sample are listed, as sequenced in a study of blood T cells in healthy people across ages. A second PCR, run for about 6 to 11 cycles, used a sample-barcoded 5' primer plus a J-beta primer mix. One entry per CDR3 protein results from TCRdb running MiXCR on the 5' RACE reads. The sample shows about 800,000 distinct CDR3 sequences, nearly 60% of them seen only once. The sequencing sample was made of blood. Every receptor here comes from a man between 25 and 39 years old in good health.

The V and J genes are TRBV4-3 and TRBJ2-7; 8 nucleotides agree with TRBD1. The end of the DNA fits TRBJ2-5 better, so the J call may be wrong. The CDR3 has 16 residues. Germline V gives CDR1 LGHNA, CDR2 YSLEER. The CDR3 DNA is TGCGCCAGCAGCCAAGTCAGGGGGCAAGGCGCAGGGACCCAGTACTTC. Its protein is CASSQVRGQGAGTQYF.

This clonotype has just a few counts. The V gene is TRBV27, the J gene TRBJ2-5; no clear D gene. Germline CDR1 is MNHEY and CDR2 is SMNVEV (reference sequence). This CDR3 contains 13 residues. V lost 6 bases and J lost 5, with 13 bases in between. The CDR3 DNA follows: TGTGCCAGCAGCCTCGGGTGGTGGGAGACCCAGTACTTC. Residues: CASSLGWWETQYF.

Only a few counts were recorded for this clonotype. CDR3 sequence: CASSLPGVTLGEQYF. As DNA, the CDR3 is TGTGCCAGCAGCTTACCCGGAGTCACTCTGGGCGAGCAGTACTTC. The V call is TRBV7-2, the J call TRBJ2-4; D not resolved. The closer fit of TRBJ2-7 to the DNA end suggests the J call may be wrong. The CDR3 spans 15 residues. From germline, CDR1 is SGHTA and CDR2 FQGNSA.

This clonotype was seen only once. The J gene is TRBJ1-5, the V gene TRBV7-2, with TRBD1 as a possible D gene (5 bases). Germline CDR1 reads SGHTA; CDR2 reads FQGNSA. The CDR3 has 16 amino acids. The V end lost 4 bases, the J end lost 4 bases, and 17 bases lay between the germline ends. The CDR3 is CASSSNTRTPNQPQHF. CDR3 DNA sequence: TGTGCCAGCAGCTCGAACACCCGGACACCTAATCAGCCCCAGCATTTT.

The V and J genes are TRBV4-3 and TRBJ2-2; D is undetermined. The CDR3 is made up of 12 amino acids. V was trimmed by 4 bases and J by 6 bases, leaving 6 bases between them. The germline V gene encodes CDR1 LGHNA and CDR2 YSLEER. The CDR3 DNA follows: TGCGCCAGCAGCCCGGACGCCGGGGAGCTGTTTTTT. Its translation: CASSPDAGELFF.

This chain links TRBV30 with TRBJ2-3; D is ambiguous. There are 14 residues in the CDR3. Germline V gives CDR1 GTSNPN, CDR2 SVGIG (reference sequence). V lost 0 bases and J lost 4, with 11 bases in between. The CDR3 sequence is CAWSVRQDPDTQYF. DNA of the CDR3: TGTGCCTGGAGTGTACGGCAGGACCCAGATACGCAGTATTTT.

The DNA of the CDR3 is TGTGCCAGCAGCTTATCCGATCATTCACCCCTCCACTTT. Translating gives CASSLSDHSPLHF. V usage is TRBV7-9 and J usage is TRBJ1-6; D gene unclear. Germline V CDR1 and CDR2: SEHNR, FQNEAQ (reference sequence). The CDR3 is 13 residues long. V shed 2 bases and J shed 8 bases, with 7 bases lying between them.

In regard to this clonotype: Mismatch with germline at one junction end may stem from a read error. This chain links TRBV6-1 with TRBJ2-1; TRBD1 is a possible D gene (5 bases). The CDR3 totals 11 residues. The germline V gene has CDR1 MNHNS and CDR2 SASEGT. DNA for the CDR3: TGTGCCGGCAGGGCCAGGAATGAGCAGTTCTTC. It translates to CAGRARNEQFF.

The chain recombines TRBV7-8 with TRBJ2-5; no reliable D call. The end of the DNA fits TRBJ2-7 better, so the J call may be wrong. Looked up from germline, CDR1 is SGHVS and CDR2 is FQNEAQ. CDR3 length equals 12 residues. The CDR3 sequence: CASSGRDYEQYF. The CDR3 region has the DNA TGTGCCAGCAGCGGTAGGGACTACGAGCAGTACTTC.

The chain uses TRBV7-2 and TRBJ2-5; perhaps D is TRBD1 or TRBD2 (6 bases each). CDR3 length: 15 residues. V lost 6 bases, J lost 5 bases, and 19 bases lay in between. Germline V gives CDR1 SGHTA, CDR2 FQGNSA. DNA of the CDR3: TGTGCCAGCAGTTTCGATGGGGGGCAGAGGGAGACCCAGTACTTC. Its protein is CASSFDGGQRETQYF.

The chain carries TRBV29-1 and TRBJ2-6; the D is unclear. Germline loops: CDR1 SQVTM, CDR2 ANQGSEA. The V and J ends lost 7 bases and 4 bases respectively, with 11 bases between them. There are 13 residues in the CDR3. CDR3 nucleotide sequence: TGCAGCGCACAAGGTTCGGGGGCCAACGTCCTGACTTTC. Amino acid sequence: CSAQGSGANVLTF.

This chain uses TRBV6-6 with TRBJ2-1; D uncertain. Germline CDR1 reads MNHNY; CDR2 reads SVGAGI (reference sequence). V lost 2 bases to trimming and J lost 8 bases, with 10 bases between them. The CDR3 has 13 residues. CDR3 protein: CASSYQVNDEQFF. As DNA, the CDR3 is TGTGCCAGCAGTTACCAGGTTAATGATGAGCAGTTCTTC.

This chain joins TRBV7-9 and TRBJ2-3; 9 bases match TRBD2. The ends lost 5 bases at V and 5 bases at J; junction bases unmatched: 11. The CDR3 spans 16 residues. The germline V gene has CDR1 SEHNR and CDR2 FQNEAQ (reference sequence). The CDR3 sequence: CASSPSVAGVQDTQYF. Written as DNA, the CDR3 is TGTGCCAGCAGCCCGAGTGTAGCGGGAGTCCAAGATACGCAGTATTTT.

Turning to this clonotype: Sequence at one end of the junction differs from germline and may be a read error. This CDR3 is CAGSAQFASGQETQYF. Here the CDR3 DNA reads TGTGCCGGCAGCGCCCAGTTTGCTAGCGGTCAAGAGACCCAGTACTTC. The chain has TRBV7-9 and TRBJ2-5; 7 nucleotides agree with TRBD2. The CDR3 is made up of 16 amino acids. CDR1 and CDR2 from the germline V gene are SEHNR and FQNEAQ (reference sequence).

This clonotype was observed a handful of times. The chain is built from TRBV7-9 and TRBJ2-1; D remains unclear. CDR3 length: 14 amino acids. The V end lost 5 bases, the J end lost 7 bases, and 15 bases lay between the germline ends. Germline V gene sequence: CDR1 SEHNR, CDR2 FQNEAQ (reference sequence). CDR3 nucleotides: TGTGCCAGCAGCCAACTCCCGGGTTTGAATGAGCAGTTCTTC. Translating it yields CASSQLPGLNEQFF.

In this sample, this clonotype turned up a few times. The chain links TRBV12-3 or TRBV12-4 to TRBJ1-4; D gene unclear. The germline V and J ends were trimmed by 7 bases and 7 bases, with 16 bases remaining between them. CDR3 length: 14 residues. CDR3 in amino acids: CASNNREEGEKLFF. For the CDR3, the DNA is TGTGCCAGCAACAACCGGGAGGAGGGTGAAAAACTGTTTTTT.

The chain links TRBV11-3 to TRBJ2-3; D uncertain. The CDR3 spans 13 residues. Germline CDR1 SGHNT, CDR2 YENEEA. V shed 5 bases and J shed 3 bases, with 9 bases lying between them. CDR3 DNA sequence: TGTGCCAGCAGCGTCACAGTGACAGATACGCAGTATTTT. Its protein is CASSVTVTDTQYF.

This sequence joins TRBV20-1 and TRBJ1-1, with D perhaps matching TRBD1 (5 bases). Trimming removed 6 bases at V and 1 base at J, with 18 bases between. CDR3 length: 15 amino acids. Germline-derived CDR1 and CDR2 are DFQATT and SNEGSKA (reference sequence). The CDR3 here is CSARRGGQSNTEAFF. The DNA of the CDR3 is TGCAGTGCCAGACGCGGCGGACAATCGAACACTGAAGCTTTCTTT.

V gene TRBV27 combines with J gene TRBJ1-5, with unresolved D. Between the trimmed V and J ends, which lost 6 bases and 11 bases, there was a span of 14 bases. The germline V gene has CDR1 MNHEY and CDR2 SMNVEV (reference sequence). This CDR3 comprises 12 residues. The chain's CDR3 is CASSNLGAAQHF. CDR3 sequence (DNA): TGTGCCAGCAGCAATCTGGGTGCAGCCCAGCATTTT.

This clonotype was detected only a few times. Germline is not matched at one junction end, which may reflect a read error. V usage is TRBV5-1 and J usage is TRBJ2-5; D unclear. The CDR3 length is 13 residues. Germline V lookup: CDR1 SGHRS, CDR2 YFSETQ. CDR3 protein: CASSLGSEETQYF. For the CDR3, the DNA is TGTGCCAGCAGTTTGGGCAGCGAAGAGACCCAGTACTTC. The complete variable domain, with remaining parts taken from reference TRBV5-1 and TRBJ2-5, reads KAGVTQTPRYLIKTRGQQVTLSCSPISGHRSVSWYQQTPGQGLQFLFEYFSETQRNKGNFPGRFSGRQFSNSRSEMNVSTLELGDSALYLCASSLGSEETQYFGPGTRLLVL.

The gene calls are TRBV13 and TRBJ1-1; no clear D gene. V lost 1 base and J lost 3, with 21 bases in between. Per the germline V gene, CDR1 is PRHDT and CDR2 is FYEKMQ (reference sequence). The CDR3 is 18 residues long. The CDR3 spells CASSLAGWRSRFDTEAFF. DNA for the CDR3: TGTGCCAGCAGCTTAGCGGGTTGGCGGAGTAGGTTTGACACTGAAGCTTTCTTT.

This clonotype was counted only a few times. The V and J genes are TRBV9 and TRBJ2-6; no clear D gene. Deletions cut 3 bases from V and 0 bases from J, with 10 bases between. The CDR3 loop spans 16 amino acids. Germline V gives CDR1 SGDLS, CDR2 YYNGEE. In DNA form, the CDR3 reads TGTGCCAGCAGCGGACGTACTTTCTCTGGGGCCAACGTCCTGACTTTC. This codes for CASSGRTFSGANVLTF.

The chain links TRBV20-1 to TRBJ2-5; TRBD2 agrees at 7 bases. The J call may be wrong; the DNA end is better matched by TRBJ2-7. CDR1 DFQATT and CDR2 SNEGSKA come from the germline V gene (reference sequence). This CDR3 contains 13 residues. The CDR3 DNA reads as TGCAGTGCTACTAGCGGAGGATTATACGAGCAGTACTTC. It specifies CSATSGGLYEQYF.

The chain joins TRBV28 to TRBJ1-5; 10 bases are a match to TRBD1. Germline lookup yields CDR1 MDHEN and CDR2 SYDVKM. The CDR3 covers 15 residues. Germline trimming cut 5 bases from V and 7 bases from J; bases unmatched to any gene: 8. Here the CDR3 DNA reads TGTGCCAGCAGTCCGGGACAGGGGATGGAGCAGCCCCAGCATTTT. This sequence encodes CASSPGQGMEQPQHF. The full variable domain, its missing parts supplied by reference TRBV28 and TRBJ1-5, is DVKVTQSSRYLVKRTGEKVFLECVQDMDHENMFWYRQDPGLGLRLIYFSYDVKMKEKGDIPEGYSVSREKKERFSLILESASTNQTSMYLCASSPGQGMEQPQHFGDGTRLSIL.

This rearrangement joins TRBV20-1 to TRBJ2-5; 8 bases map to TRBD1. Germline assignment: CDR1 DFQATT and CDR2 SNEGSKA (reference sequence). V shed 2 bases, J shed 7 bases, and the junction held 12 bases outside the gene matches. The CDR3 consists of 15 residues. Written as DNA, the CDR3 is TGCAGTGCTAGATCCCCCGGACAGGGCTCAGGGACCCAGTACTTC. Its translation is CSARSPGQGSGTQYF.